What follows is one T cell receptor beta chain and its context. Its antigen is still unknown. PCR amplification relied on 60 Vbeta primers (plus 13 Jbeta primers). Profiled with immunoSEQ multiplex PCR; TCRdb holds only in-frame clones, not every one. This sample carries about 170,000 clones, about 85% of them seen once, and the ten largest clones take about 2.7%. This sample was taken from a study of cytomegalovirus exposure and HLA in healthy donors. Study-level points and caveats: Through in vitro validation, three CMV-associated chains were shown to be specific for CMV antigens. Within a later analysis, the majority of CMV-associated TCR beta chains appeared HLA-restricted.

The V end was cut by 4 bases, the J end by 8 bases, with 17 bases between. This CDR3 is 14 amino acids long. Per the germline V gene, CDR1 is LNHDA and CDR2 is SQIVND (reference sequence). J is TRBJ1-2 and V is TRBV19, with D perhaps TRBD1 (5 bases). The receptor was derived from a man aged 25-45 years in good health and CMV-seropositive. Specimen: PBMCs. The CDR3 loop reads CASSTGSRIGGYTF. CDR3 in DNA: TGTGCCAGTAGTACAGGGTCCCGGATAGGGGGCTACACCTTC. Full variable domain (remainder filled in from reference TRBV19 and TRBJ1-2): DGGITQSPKYLFRKEGQNVTLSCEQNLNHDAMYWYRQDPGQGLRLIYYSQIVNDFQKGDIAEGYSVSREKKESFPLTVTSAQKNPTAFYLCASSTGSRIGGYTFGSGTRLTVV.